These 6 T cell receptor beta chains originate from one sample sequenced in a study of regulatory T cells in long-lasting Graves disease. Documented time point: persistent/refractory GD, antithyroid drugs over 5 years with positive TRAb. TCR sequences were obtained from RNA taken from PBMCs. The TCR beta library used iRepertoire HTBI primers with Arm-PCR amplification of CDR3. TCRdb re-analysed the multiplex PCR reads in MiXCR, keeping a single row per CDR3 protein. The data contain 430,000 or so distinct CDR3 sequences, roughly 23% of them singletons. Sequenced material: peripheral blood mononuclear cells (PBMCs), taken when the disease was refractory, from a patient treated with antithyroid drugs. The receptors were sampled from a female donor with Graves disease.

There are many counts of this clonotype. The V and J genes are TRBV28 and TRBJ2-5; TRBD1 is a possible D gene (7 bases). Germline CDR1 and CDR2: MDHEN and SYDVKM. V lost 1 base, J lost 6 bases, and 15 bases lay in between. The CDR3 runs to 15 residues. For the CDR3, the DNA is TGTGCCAGCAGTTTATTGGAGGGGGCCGTGAAGACCCAGTACTTC. As protein: CASSLLEGAVKTQYF.

This clonotype was observed many times. V is TRBV12-3 or TRBV12-4 and J is TRBJ2-5; D might be TRBD2 (6 bases). V lost 4 bases, J lost 5 bases, and 8 bases lay in between. CDR3 length equals 12 residues. CDR3 residues: CASSSRGETQYF. Written as DNA, the CDR3 is TGTGCCAGCAGTTCCCGGGGGGAGACCCAGTACTTC.

This clonotype was seen only a few times. DNA for the CDR3: TGTGCCAGCAGCCCGGGGGGCCCCCAGGAAAAACTGTTTTTT. It codes for CASSPGGPQEKLFF. The J gene is TRBJ1-4, the V gene TRBV28, with TRBD1 as a possible D gene (6 bases). The V end lost 6 bases, the J end lost 8 bases, and 16 bases lay between the germline ends. Germline-derived CDR1 and CDR2 are MDHEN and SYDVKM. The CDR3 totals 14 residues.

The table lists this clonotype with many counts. V is TRBV28 and J is TRBJ2-2; D is unresolved. This CDR3 contains 15 residues. Germline lookup yields CDR1 MDHEN and CDR2 SYDVKM. Trimming left V 4 bases short and J 0 bases short, with 9 bases between. Here the CDR3 reads CASSYELANTGELFF. The CDR3, as DNA: TGTGCCAGCAGTTATGAGCTTGCGAACACCGGGGAGCTGTTTTTT.

In its sample, this clonotype was seen a few times. The V call is TRBV24-1, the J call TRBJ2-7; 10 bases agree with TRBD1. The CDR3 covers 15 residues. The ends lost 3 bases at V and 5 bases at J; junction bases unmatched: 6. CDR1 and CDR2 (germline): KGHDR, SFDVKD. The CDR3 DNA reads as TGTGCCACCAGTGATGGGACAGGGGTTGGCGACGAGCAGTACTTC. Amino acid sequence: CATSDGTGVGDEQYF.

As concerns this clonotype: A read error is possible here, since a much larger clone lies one base away. The chain combines TRBV12-3 or TRBV12-4 with TRBJ2-7; perhaps TRBD1 as D (5 bases). Trimming left V 10 bases short and J 3 bases short, with 22 bases between. The CDR3 is 15 amino acids. This CDR3 is CANSVEFQGSYEQYF. The CDR3, as DNA: TGTGCCAACAGCGTAGAATTCCAGGGCAGCTACGAGCAGTACTTC.